This passage covers 20 T cell receptor beta chains from one sample sequenced in a study of T cells in Graves' hyperthyroidism and ophthalmopathy. RNA transcripts yielded amplified TCR beta CDR3 regions. An initial round of RT-PCR targeting the TCR CDR3 relied on the HTBI primer set. TCRdb re-called the multiplex PCR reads with MiXCR, one entry per CDR3 protein. Here the sample spans roughly 350,000 distinct CDR3 sequences, roughly 15% being singletons. The specimen sequenced was blood. The source of these receptors is a woman aged 25 to 45 with Graves' ophthalmopathy.

This clonotype was seen at least ten times. The V call is TRBV20-1, the J call TRBJ2-7; 8 bases align to TRBD2. The CDR3 is 17 amino acids. Germline CDR1 is DFQATT and CDR2 is SNEGSKA (reference sequence). The V and J ends lost 4 bases and 0 bases, in that order; junction bases with no gene match: 14. The CDR3 bases are TGCAGTGCTATTGGGCTCCGGGCGGGGGGAAGCTCCTACGAGCAGTACTTC. This translates into CSAIGLRAGGSSYEQYF.

Concerning this clonotype itself: At one end, the junction sequence differs from germline, possibly due to a read error. The chain carries TRBV15 and TRBJ2-2, with D possibly matching TRBD2 (5 bases). Germline assignment: CDR1 LNHNV and CDR2 YYDKDF (reference sequence). This CDR3 comprises 14 residues. The CDR3 loop is CATSRVSNTGELLF. CDR3 nucleotide sequence: TGTGCCACCAGCAGAGTATCGAACACCGGGGAGCTGCTTTTT.

This clonotype was detected a few times. The chain is built from TRBV6-2 or TRBV6-3 and TRBJ1-1; D is unresolved. Trimming cost V 0 bases and J 0 bases, with 11 bases left between them. The CDR3 is 16 residues long. Germline CDR1 and CDR2: MNHEY and SVGEGT. The CDR3 loop reads CASSYSRQMMNTEAFF. CDR3 coding DNA: TGTGCCAGCAGTTACTCGAGGCAGATGATGAACACTGAAGCTTTCTTT.

This clonotype was counted only a few times. J is TRBJ1-1 and V is TRBV13; 7 bases line up with TRBD1. CDR1 and CDR2 (germline): PRHDT, FYEKMQ (reference sequence). J was trimmed by 3 bases and V by 7 bases; bases with no gene match: 5. The CDR3 length is 13 residues. The CDR3 region has the DNA TGTGCCAGCAACATACAGGGGTACACTGAAGCTTTCTTT. It translates to CASNIQGYTEAFF.

This clonotype came up many times. The V call is TRBV20-1, the J call TRBJ2-5, with a weak D call TRBD2 (6 bases). CDR1 and CDR2 from the germline V gene are DFQATT and SNEGSKA (reference sequence). Trimming left V 3 bases short and J 4 bases short, with 12 bases between. The length of the CDR3 is 13 residues. The CDR3 loop is CSARTGTGETQYF. The CDR3 coding sequence is TGCAGTGCTAGGACTGGGACTGGAGAGACCCAGTACTTC.

This clonotype was counted many times. The genes are TRBV28 and TRBJ1-1; D ambiguous. The CDR3 loop spans 14 amino acids. Germline V CDR1 and CDR2: MDHEN, SYDVKM. The V end was cut by 7 bases, the J end by 1 base, with 13 bases between. CDR3 amino acids: CASITGFANTEAFF. As DNA, the CDR3 is TGTGCCAGCATAACGGGTTTTGCGAACACTGAAGCTTTCTTT.

The J gene is TRBJ2-5, the V gene TRBV7-2, with TRBD2 matching 10 bases. The J call may be wrong; the DNA end is better matched by TRBJ2-1. The CDR3 runs to 15 residues. Looked up from germline, CDR1 is SGHTA and CDR2 is FQGNSA. The CDR3 protein is CASSPSGGAGETQFF. The DNA of the CDR3 is TGTGCCAGCAGCCCCAGCGGGGGGGCGGGGGAGACCCAGTTCTTC.

This clonotype was observed a handful of times. V usage is TRBV24-1 and J usage is TRBJ2-1; no clear D gene. Trimming took 2 bases from V and 6 from J, leaving 4 bases between them. Per germline, CDR1 KGHDR and CDR2 SFDVKD. The CDR3 contains 12 residues. CDR3 sequence (DNA): TGTGCCACCAGTGATTCAACCAATGAGCAGTTCTTC. This translates into CATSDSTNEQFF.

This clonotype appeared many times. The chain couples TRBV20-1 to TRBJ2-1; D is perhaps TRBD2 (6 bases). Per the germline V gene, CDR1 is DFQATT and CDR2 is SNEGSKA (reference sequence). V was pared by 3 bases and J by 7 bases, with 19 bases between. This CDR3 has 15 amino acids. Here the CDR3 reads CSASPNNLLANEQFF. The CDR3 DNA reads as TGCAGTGCTAGCCCGAACAATCTACTAGCAAATGAGCAGTTCTTC.

This clonotype showed up many times. The rearrangement uses TRBV27 and TRBJ2-1, with D perhaps assigned TRBD1 or TRBD2 (5 bases each). The CDR3 contains 13 residues. V lost 10 bases and J lost 4, with 14 bases in between. Germline assignment: CDR1 MNHEY and CDR2 SMNVEV (reference sequence). The DNA of the CDR3 is TGTGCCACCTGGGCTGGGGGATACAATGAGCAGTTCTTC. Its protein product is CATWAGGYNEQFF.

This clonotype was counted at least ten times. This chain's CDR3 is CASSTPGQGTGNEQFF. CDR3 sequence (DNA): TGTGCCAGCAGCACCCCGGGACAGGGGACAGGCAATGAGCAGTTCTTC. The rearrangement uses TRBV7-9 and TRBJ2-1; 10 positions match TRBD1. Germline V gene sequence: CDR1 SEHNR, CDR2 FQNEAQ (reference sequence). The CDR3 runs to 16 residues. V was clipped by 5 bases and J by 6 bases; unmatched bases: 10.

This clonotype appeared many times. The chain combines TRBV7-2 with TRBJ2-3; D is perhaps TRBD2 (6 bases). Trimming removed 2 bases from V and 2 bases from J, with 8 bases in between. Germline values: CDR1 SGHTA, CDR2 FQGNSA. The CDR3 length is 14 residues. The CDR3 DNA follows: TGTGCCAGCAGCTTAACGGGGGACACAGATACGCAGTATTTT. This codes for CASSLTGDTDTQYF.

As regards this clonotype: This may be a read error, as it is one base from a much larger clone. The genes are TRBV3-1 and TRBJ2-5, with TRBD1 as a possible D gene (6 bases). Germline-derived CDR1 and CDR2 are LGHDT and YNNKEL (reference sequence). This CDR3 is 14 amino acids long. CDR3 nucleotides: TGTGCCAGCAGCCAGGGGGCGAACCAAGAGGCCCAGTACTTC. Translation gives CASSQGANQEAQYF.

Many counts were recorded for this clonotype. CDR3 nucleotides: TGTGCCAGCAGCTTCTTAACAGCAGACACTGAAGCTTTCTTT. It specifies CASSFLTADTEAFF. This chain uses TRBV7-9 with TRBJ1-1; no clear D gene. V lost 3 bases to trimming and J lost 3 bases, with 11 bases between them. The CDR3 contains 14 residues. Germline CDR1 SEHNR, CDR2 FQNEAQ (reference sequence).

This clonotype showed up many times. V gene TRBV28 combines with J gene TRBJ1-1; D remains unclear. Between the trimmed V and J ends, which lost 5 bases and 0 bases, there was a span of 10 bases. The CDR3 is made up of 14 amino acids. Germline CDR1 MDHEN, CDR2 SYDVKM. The chain's CDR3 is CASSRLVMNTEAFF. The CDR3 coding sequence is TGTGCCAGCAGTCGCTTGGTGATGAACACTGAAGCTTTCTTT.

This clonotype was counted ten times or more. The V and J genes are TRBV12-3 or TRBV12-4 and TRBJ2-2; 11 bases line up with TRBD2. The CDR3 runs 18 residues. V was pared by 0 bases and J by 3 bases, with 6 bases of the junction left unmatched. CDR3 sequence reads: CASSLATLTSGDTGELFF. CDR3 coding DNA: TGTGCCAGCAGTTTAGCGACACTGACTAGCGGGGACACCGGGGAGCTGTTTTTT.

This clonotype was counted many times. The V and J genes are TRBV7-2 and TRBJ2-2; TRBD1 matches 8 bases. Germline V gene lookup returns CDR1 SGHTA and CDR2 FQGNSA. The trim removed 5 bases at V and 11 bases at J, leaving 10 bases unmatched. The CDR3 covers 14 residues. The CDR3 coding sequence is TGTGCCAGCAGCATACAGGCGGGGACAGGAGAGCTGTTTTTT. Its translation: CASSIQAGTGELFF.

This clonotype was counted only a few times. The chain recombines TRBV6-1 with TRBJ1-6; D is perhaps TRBD1 (5 bases). The CDR3 loop spans 13 amino acids. Looked up from germline, CDR1 is MNHNS and CDR2 is SASEGT. V lost 6 bases, J lost 7 bases, and 10 bases lay in between. The CDR3 loop is CASRIAGNSPLHF. The CDR3 bases are TGTGCCAGCAGAATTGCAGGGAATTCACCCCTCCACTTT.

The chain employs TRBV28 and TRBJ2-4; the D gene is possibly TRBD2 (5 bases). The V end lost 8 bases, the J end lost 0 bases, and 14 bases lay between the germline ends. Germline V CDR1 and CDR2: MDHEN, SYDVKM. There are 15 residues in the CDR3. CDR3 DNA sequence: TGTGCCAGCCCATTACGGGGTATAGCCAAAAACATTCAGTACTTC. Its translation: CASPLRGIAKNIQYF.

This clonotype came up many times. This chain uses TRBV13 with TRBJ1-1; D might be TRBD1 (5 bases). This CDR3 spans 11 amino acids. V gave up 7 bases and J gave up 11 bases, with 14 bases separating them. Germline-derived CDR1 and CDR2 are PRHDT and FYEKMQ (reference sequence). The CDR3 coding sequence is TGTGCCAGCAACTTCGGACATCTGGCTTTCTTT. This codes for CASNFGHLAFF. Full variable domain (missing parts from reference TRBV13 and TRBJ1-1): AAGVIQSPRHLIKEKRETATLKCYPIPRHDTVYWYQQGPGQDPQFLISFYEKMQSDKGSIPDRFSAQQFSDYHSELNMSSLELGDSALYFCASNFGHLAFFGQGTRLTVV.